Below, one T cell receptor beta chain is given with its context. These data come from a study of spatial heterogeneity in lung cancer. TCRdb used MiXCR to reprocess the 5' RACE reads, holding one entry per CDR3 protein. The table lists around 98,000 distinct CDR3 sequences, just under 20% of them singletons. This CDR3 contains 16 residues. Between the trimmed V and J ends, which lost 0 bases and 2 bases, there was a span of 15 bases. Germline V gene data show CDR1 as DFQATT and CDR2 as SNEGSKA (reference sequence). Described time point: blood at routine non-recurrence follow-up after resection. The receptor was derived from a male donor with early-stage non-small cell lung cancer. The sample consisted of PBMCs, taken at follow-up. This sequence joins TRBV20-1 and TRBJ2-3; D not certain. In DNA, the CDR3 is TGCAGTGCTAGAGATAGGTTACTGCTCCACACAGATACGCAGTATTTT. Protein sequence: CSARDRLLLHTDTQYF.